Presented here are 25 T cell receptor beta chains from one specimen sequenced in a study of T cells in Graves' hyperthyroidism and ophthalmopathy. Researchers amplified the TCR beta CDR3 regions from RNA transcripts. In the first-round RT-PCR of the TCR CDR3, the HTBI primer set was used. TCRdb independently ran MiXCR on the multiplex PCR reads; one entry per CDR3 protein. The repertoire holds some 490,000 distinct CDR3 sequences, with approximately 23% as singletons. Sample: blood. The receptor source for this set is a woman aged 70-85 years with Graves' ophthalmopathy.

The chain has TRBV6-2 or TRBV6-3 and TRBJ1-1; tentative D call: TRBD1 (6 bases). Germline CDR1 is MNHEY and CDR2 is SVGEGT. V shed 6 bases and J shed 6 bases, with 14 bases lying between them. The CDR3 has 13 residues. CDR3 in DNA: TGTGCCAGCAGGTTACAGGGATCGGCTGAAGCTTTCTTT. Its translation is CASRLQGSAEAFF.

The chain carries TRBV6-2 or TRBV6-3 and TRBJ2-7; D is perhaps TRBD1 (6 bases). V was pared by 5 bases and J by 6 bases, with 11 bases between. Germline assignment: CDR1 MNHEY and CDR2 SVGEGT. This CDR3 spans 12 amino acids. The CDR3: CASSAQGVEQYF. The CDR3 bases are TGTGCCAGCAGTGCACAGGGTGTCGAGCAGTACTTC.

On this clonotype itself: The junction does not match germline at one end; this may be a read error. The chain joins TRBV20-1 to TRBJ2-5; 10 bases fit TRBD2. CDR1 and CDR2 from the germline V gene are DFQATT and SNEGSKA (reference sequence). CDR3 size: 14 residues. The CDR3 loop reads CSAELAGLQEPQYF. The CDR3 DNA reads as TGCAGTGCCGAACTAGCGGGGCTACAAGAGCCCCAGTACTTC.

This clonotype was seen ten or more times. The chain combines TRBV2 with TRBJ2-1, with D possibly being TRBD2 (6 bases). The germline V and J ends were trimmed by 8 bases and 7 bases, with 12 bases remaining between them. Germline V gene sequence: CDR1 SNHLY, CDR2 FYNNEI. This CDR3 comprises 12 residues. Written as DNA, the CDR3 is TGTGCCAGCCTTGAGCTAGCGAATGAGCAGTTCTTC. Translation gives CASLELANEQFF. Using reference TRBV2 and TRBJ2-1 for the parts outside the CDR3, the full variable domain is EPEVTQTPSHQVTQMGQEVILRCVPISNHLYFYWYRQILGQKVEFLVSFYNNEISEKSEIFDDQFSVERPDGSNFTLKIRSTKLEDSAMYFCASLELANEQFFGPGTRLTVL.

This clonotype has at least ten counts. This chain links TRBV6-1 with TRBJ2-7; 8 nucleotides line up with TRBD1. The CDR3 is 16 residues long. J gave up 6 bases and V 5 bases, and 15 bases lay outside the gene matches. CDR1 MNHNS and CDR2 SASEGT come from the germline V gene. In DNA, the CDR3 is TGTGCCAGCAGTTCGACCTTTGACAGGGGAATGGGCGAGCAGTACTTC. Translating it yields CASSSTFDRGMGEQYF.

In regard to this clonotype: This may come from a read error, since a much larger clone is one base off. V is TRBV12-3 or TRBV12-4 and J is TRBJ1-2; the match to TRBD1 covers 9 bases. This CDR3 region has 16 residues. Trimming removed 8 bases from V and 2 bases from J; junction bases left unmatched: 12. CDR3 bases: TGTGCCAGCTCCCGGGACAGGGCCCGAGTAAACTATGGCTACACCTTC. Residues: CASSRDRARVNYGYTF.

This clonotype was seen only a few times. This chain joins TRBV6-5 and TRBJ1-6, with TRBD1 matching 10 bases. CDR1 and CDR2 (germline): MNHEY, SVGAGI. The CDR3 runs to 18 residues. Trimming cost V 2 bases and J 0 bases; bases outside gene matches: 4. Here the CDR3 reads CASSYAGQGSSYNSPLHF. CDR3 nucleotides: TGTGCCAGCAGTTACGCGGGACAGGGGAGCTCCTATAATTCACCCCTCCACTTT.

The DNA for the CDR3 is TGTGCCAGCAGCTTGGACGGGGGGACCCTTAATACGCAGTATTTT. Translation gives CASSLDGGTLNTQYF. This chain links TRBV5-6 with TRBJ2-3; 7 nucleotides align to TRBD2. CDR1 is SGHDT and CDR2 is YYEEEE in the germline V gene. V was pared by 0 bases and J by 7 bases, with 8 bases of the junction left unmatched. This CDR3 comprises 15 residues.

The chain employs TRBV7-9 and TRBJ2-7; no firm D call. The CDR3 totals 15 residues. Trimming removed 1 base at V and 0 bases at J, with 10 bases between. Germline values: CDR1 SEHNR, CDR2 FQNEAQ (reference sequence). In nucleotides, the CDR3 is TGTGCCAGCAGCTTAGGCTCTTCAGGCTCCTACGAGCAGTACTTC. As protein: CASSLGSSGSYEQYF.

This clonotype occurred a few times. The CDR3 region has the DNA TGCGCCAGCAGCTTGGACGAGTTCTATAATTCACCCCTCCACTTT. As protein: CASSLDEFYNSPLHF. The chain carries TRBV5-1 and TRBJ1-6; D remains unclear. The V end lost 0 bases, the J end lost 3 bases, and 7 bases lay between the germline ends. Germline CDR1 and CDR2: SGHRS and YFSETQ. This CDR3 is built from 15 residues.

CDR3 residues: CASSQPAEDSYNEQFF. The CDR3 DNA is TGCGCCAGCAGCCAACCGGCGGAGGACTCCTACAATGAGCAGTTCTTC. The chain couples TRBV4-1 to TRBJ2-1, with a weak D call TRBD2 (5 bases). Deletions cut 2 bases from V and 0 bases from J, with 11 bases between. CDR1 is MGHRA and CDR2 is YSYEKL in the germline V gene. The CDR3 consists of 16 residues.

This clonotype has just a few counts. CDR3 in amino acids: CASSPASGAYSSSYNEQFF. CDR3 coding DNA: TGTGCCAGCAGTCCCGCTAGCGGGGCCTACTCAAGCTCCTACAATGAGCAGTTCTTC. V and J are TRBV6-1 and TRBJ2-1, with 9 positions matching TRBD2. The CDR3 loop spans 19 amino acids. The ends lost 5 bases at V and 0 bases at J; junction bases unmatched: 14. From germline, CDR1 is MNHNS and CDR2 SASEGT.

The rearrangement joins TRBV20-1 to TRBJ2-1; 7 bases map to TRBD1. CDR1 DFQATT and CDR2 SNEGSKA come from the germline V gene (reference sequence). This CDR3 spans 16 amino acids. V shed 0 bases and J 3 bases; nucleotides not matched to a gene: 8. This chain's CDR3 is CSARDGRGLGYNEQFF. The CDR3 region has the DNA TGCAGTGCTAGAGATGGTAGGGGGCTGGGCTACAATGAGCAGTTCTTC.

This clonotype was seen many times. This rearrangement joins TRBV2 to TRBJ2-7, with 9 nucleotides matching TRBD1. CDR1 is SNHLY, CDR2 FYNNEI, per germline. This CDR3 spans 14 amino acids. V trimming: 4 bases; J trimming: 3 bases; junction bases outside the gene matches: 4. The CDR3 nucleotides are TGTGCCAGCAGTGGTGGGACAGGGTTCTACGAGCAGTACTTC. It is translated as CASSGGTGFYEQYF.

The V and J genes are TRBV5-6 and TRBJ1-1, with D maybe TRBD1 (5 bases). Deletions cut 2 bases from V and 1 base from J, with 15 bases between. Germline CDR1 and CDR2: SGHDT and YYEEEE. CDR3 length equals 16 residues. The CDR3 DNA sequence: TGTGCCAGCAGCTTATTACTAGGGACTAAGAACACTGAAGCTTTCTTT. Its protein is CASSLLLGTKNTEAFF.

This chain connects TRBV29-1 to TRBJ2-7; 8 bases agree with TRBD1. CDR1 SQVTM and CDR2 ANQGSEA come from the germline V gene. After removal of 2 bases from V and 6 bases from J, the junction contained 6 bases not matched to a gene. There are 13 residues in the CDR3. The CDR3 spells CSVELGGQAEQYF. The CDR3 DNA follows: TGCAGCGTTGAATTAGGGGGACAGGCCGAGCAGTACTTC.

This rearrangement joins TRBV6-5 to TRBJ2-7; possibly TRBD1 for D (6 bases). The V end was cut by 6 bases, the J end by 2 bases, with 23 bases between. This CDR3 region has 17 residues. Germline V gene lookup returns CDR1 MNHEY and CDR2 SVGAGI. The CDR3 sequence is CASSYPLTGSNAYEQYF. DNA for the CDR3: TGTGCCAGCAGCTACCCCCTTACAGGGTCGAACGCCTACGAGCAGTACTTC.

The gene calls are TRBV24-1 and TRBJ2-3, with D perhaps TRBD1 or TRBD2 (5 bases each). The CDR3 extends over 15 amino acids. Germline loops: CDR1 KGHDR, CDR2 SFDVKD. V dropped 8 bases and J dropped 2 bases, with 16 bases sitting between them. The CDR3 DNA is TGTGCCACCATGGGACCGGGTCCCTTCACAGATACGCAGTATTTT. It encodes CATMGPGPFTDTQYF.

The J gene is TRBJ1-2, the V gene TRBV30; no clear D. Trimming stripped 2 bases from V and 7 bases from J, with 17 bases between. This CDR3 has 14 residues. Germline V CDR1 and CDR2: GTSNPN, SVGIG (reference sequence). The chain's CDR3 is CAWSHTWGLLGYTF. The CDR3 region has the DNA TGTGCCTGGAGTCATACATGGGGTCTTCTTGGCTACACCTTC.

The chain links TRBV20-1 to TRBJ2-7; D may be TRBD2 (5 bases). Per the germline V gene, CDR1 is DFQATT and CDR2 is SNEGSKA (reference sequence). The CDR3 totals 14 residues. V was clipped by 0 bases and J by 7 bases, with 16 bases between them. The CDR3 DNA sequence: TGCAGTGCTAGAGATCGAGGAGCGGCGAGGGAGCAGTACTTC. It codes for CSARDRGAAREQYF.

Many counts were recorded for this clonotype. V usage is TRBV6-1 and J usage is TRBJ1-1, with D perhaps matching TRBD1 (5 bases). V dropped 6 bases and J dropped 6 bases, with 20 bases sitting between them. The CDR3 spans 15 residues. Germline V gene sequence: CDR1 MNHNS, CDR2 SASEGT. The CDR3 bases are TGTGCCAGCAGAATCCAGGGCGAGATCGCCCCTGAAGCTTTCTTT. It yields the protein CASRIQGEIAPEAFF.

This clonotype was counted at least ten times. J is TRBJ1-1 and V is TRBV12-3 or TRBV12-4; D gene uncertain. Between the trimmed V and J ends, which lost 6 bases and 2 bases, there was a span of 16 bases. The CDR3 contains 15 residues. CDR3 sequence: CASSNELGSNTEAFF. The CDR3 nucleotides read TGTGCCAGCAGCAATGAATTAGGCAGCAACACTGAAGCTTTCTTT.

The genes are TRBV20-1 and TRBJ2-7; TRBD2 matches 11 bases. V lost 4 bases to trimming and J lost 3 bases; unmatched junction nucleotides: 5. This CDR3 comprises 14 residues. Germline V lookup: CDR1 DFQATT, CDR2 SNEGSKA (reference sequence). CDR3 residues: CSANPGTSGYEQYF. In DNA, the CDR3 is TGCAGTGCTAATCCCGGGACTAGCGGCTACGAGCAGTACTTC.

This clonotype has only a few counts. V and J are TRBV11-2 and TRBJ2-2; TRBD1 or TRBD2 may be the D gene (5 bases each). Trimming cost V 2 bases and J 6 bases, with 19 bases left between them. The length of the CDR3 is 17 residues. Germline CDR1 is SGHAT and CDR2 is FQNNGV. The chain's CDR3 is CASSLTPNGAESGELFF. CDR3 DNA sequence: TGTGCCAGCAGCTTAACCCCAAACGGGGCGGAGTCCGGGGAGCTGTTTTTT.

The CDR3, as DNA: TGCAGTGTGGCAGGACTAGCGGACTCTGGCGAGGAGCAGTACTTC. Translated, it gives CSVAGLADSGEEQYF. The V gene is TRBV20-1, the J gene TRBJ2-7, with 10 nucleotides matching TRBD2. After removal of 7 bases from V and 7 bases from J, the junction contained 16 bases not matched to a gene. Germline V lookup: CDR1 DFQATT, CDR2 SNEGSKA (reference sequence). CDR3 length: 15 residues.